The sequence of this TCR beta chain was determined in a study of T cells in tuberculosis. Described time point: new active TB diagnosis, blood taken before or within 7 days of starting treatment. Unsorted cryopreserved PBMC were sequenced, averaging around 100,000 T cells per clinical donor. This CDR3 spans 14 amino acids. The trim removed 3 bases at V and 7 bases at J, leaving 5 bases unmatched. CDR1 and CDR2 from the germline V gene are SGHRS and YFSETQ. Assay used: immunoSEQ multiplex PCR; TCRdb lists only in-frame clones, some missing. The sample has 47,000 or so clones; about 95% are singletons. The input for sequencing was PBMCs, taken at tuberculosis diagnosis. The TCR comes from an adult with tuberculosis. J is TRBJ2-1 and V is TRBV5-1; the match to TRBD2 covers 9 bases. The CDR3 spells CASSSLAGGNEQFF. The CDR3 region has the DNA TGCGCCAGCAGCTCACTAGCGGGTGGAAATGAGCAGTTCTTC. The whole variable domain, filled in from reference TRBV5-1 and TRBJ2-1, reads KAGVTQTPRYLIKTRGQQVTLSCSPISGHRSVSWYQQTPGQGLQFLFEYFSETQRNKGNFPGRFSGRQFSNSRSEMNVSTLELGDSALYLCASSSLAGGNEQFFGPGTRLTVL.